This record looks at one T cell receptor beta chain sequence and its context. The sample is drawn from a study of graft-versus-host responses after intestinal transplantation. Looking at the study overall: Transplants given to recipients were multivisceral, liver-intestinal, or isolated intestinal.

Sorting of proliferating CFSE-low CD3+CD4+ and CD3+CD8+ responders took place after the reaction. The J segment lost 6 bases and the V segment lost 0 bases, leaving 5 bases of the junction unmatched. Germline CDR1 is SGHAT and CDR2 is FQNNGV. This CDR3 spans 15 amino acids. The data were produced by immunoSEQ multiplex PCR, yet TCRdb's version contains in-frame clones alone and is incomplete. The repertoire holds about 6,400 clones, with approximately 21% as singletons. The source material was alloreactive CD4+ T cells from a mixed lymphocyte reaction culture, sampled before transplantation. This sample's subset: CFSE-low proliferating T cells sorted from approximately six-day pre-transplant mixed lymphocyte reaction (GvH or HvG direction). The sequence was collected from a human patient who was an organ donor for intestinal transplantation. V is TRBV11-2 and J is TRBJ1-5; 7 bases are shared with TRBD1. CDR3 region: CASSLETGEGQPQHF. The CDR3 region has the DNA TGTGCCAGCAGCTTAGAAACAGGGGAGGGTCAGCCCCAGCATTTT.